The 30 T cell receptor beta chains below were found in one sample sequenced in a study of cytomegalovirus exposure and HLA in healthy donors (dated by TCRdb to 2015 to 2018). Receptor amplification or capture employed the immunoSEQ multiplex PCR assay. What TCRdb holds here is the immuneACCESS table cut down to in-frame rearrangements. Part of the clones is not present; checked against another copy, under half of the missing clones reflect an unresolved V gene, and the others are unexplained. This sample is represented by 240,000 or so clones; around 87% of them were singletons. 0.95% to 1.5% of the sample belongs to the ten largest clones. Sequenced material: PBMCs. Receptor source: a woman between 25 and 40 years old in good health and CMV-seropositive.

The rearrangement joins TRBV11-3 to TRBJ2-1, with TRBD2 as a possible D gene (5 bases). Trimming removed 5 bases from V and 8 bases from J, with 19 bases in between. The CDR3 length is 15 residues. Germline CDR1 is SGHNT and CDR2 is YENEEA. CDR3 loop: CASSHPGIAEYEQFF. In nucleotides, the CDR3 is TGTGCCAGCAGCCACCCGGGGATAGCTGAGTATGAGCAGTTCTTC.

The chain combines TRBV9 with TRBJ1-1, with D possibly being TRBD1 (5 bases). CDR1 and CDR2 from the germline V gene are SGDLS and YYNGEE. The CDR3 spans 14 residues. Trimming shortened V by 7 bases and J by 3 bases, and 16 bases separated the two germline ends. The CDR3 coding sequence is TGTGCCAGCGGGAGACGGGGGGTGGACACTGAAGCTTTCTTT. Translating it yields CASGRRGVDTEAFF.

The chain links TRBV5-1 to TRBJ1-1; a weak D match, TRBD1 (6 bases). The CDR3 contains 14 residues. V lost 4 bases, J lost 5 bases, and 15 bases lay in between. CDR1 is SGHRS and CDR2 is YFSETQ in the germline V gene. This CDR3 is CASSIQGQGTEAFF. CDR3 nucleotides: TGCGCCAGCAGCATACAGGGTCAGGGGACTGAAGCTTTCTTT. Full variable domain (outside the CDR3, taken from reference TRBV5-1 and TRBJ1-1): KAGVTQTPRYLIKTRGQQVTLSCSPISGHRSVSWYQQTPGQGLQFLFEYFSETQRNKGNFPGRFSGRQFSNSRSEMNVSTLELGDSALYLCASSIQGQGTEAFFGQGTRLTVV.

The chain is built from TRBV12-5 and TRBJ2-7; 7 positions match TRBD1. Germline values: CDR1 LGHNT, CDR2 FRNRAP. V lost 4 bases to trimming and J lost 0 bases; unmatched junction nucleotides: 6. This CDR3 region has 15 residues. The chain's CDR3 is CASGSRTGYSYEQYF. The CDR3 DNA reads as TGTGCTAGTGGTTCAAGGACAGGTTACTCCTACGAGCAGTACTTC.

Concerning this clone itself: Other DNA sequences in this specimen translate into the identical CDR3. The V gene is TRBV29-1, the J gene TRBJ2-5; no clear D. Trimming took 3 bases from V and 1 from J, leaving 6 bases between them. The germline V gene encodes CDR1 SQVTM and CDR2 ANQGSEA. The CDR3 contains 12 residues. The CDR3: CSVDRGQETQYF. CDR3 bases: TGCAGCGTTGATCGCGGCCAAGAGACCCAGTACTTC.

The chain links TRBV5-6 to TRBJ1-1; 9 bases map to TRBD1. J lost 0 bases, V lost 4 bases, and 4 bases had no gene match. This CDR3 is built from 15 residues. The germline V gene encodes CDR1 SGHDT and CDR2 YYEEEE. CDR3 sequence: CASSANRGLNTEAFF. CDR3 bases: TGTGCCAGCAGCGCTAACAGGGGGCTGAACACTGAAGCTTTCTTT.

The chain employs TRBV5-1 and TRBJ1-1, with no clear D. Trimming took 1 base from V and 4 from J, leaving 17 bases between them. This CDR3 has 16 amino acids. Germline loops: CDR1 SGHRS, CDR2 YFSETQ. The CDR3 reads CASSLFVRGIGTEAFF. The DNA of the CDR3 is TGCGCCAGCAGCTTGTTTGTCAGAGGTATAGGCACTGAAGCTTTCTTT.

J is TRBJ2-1 and V is TRBV6-6; D may be TRBD2 (6 bases). The CDR3 runs to 15 residues. Trimming removed 2 bases from V and 2 bases from J, with 10 bases in between. CDR1 MNHNY and CDR2 SVGAGI come from the germline V gene (reference sequence). In nucleotides, the CDR3 is TGTGCCAGCAGTTACGGGGGGAGTCCCTACAATGAGCAGTTCTTC. It translates to CASSYGGSPYNEQFF.

The CDR3 sequence: CASSSRDWSSGLFF. The DNA for the CDR3 is TGCGCCAGCAGCTCCCGGGACTGGAGTAGCGGACTGTTTTTT. The gene calls are TRBV5-1 and TRBJ1-4; perhaps TRBD1 as D (5 bases). The CDR3 sequence is 14 residues long. Trimming stripped 3 bases from V and 13 bases from J, with 19 bases between. From germline, CDR1 is SGHRS and CDR2 YFSETQ. Full variable domain (missing parts from reference TRBV5-1 and TRBJ1-4): KAGVTQTPRYLIKTRGQQVTLSCSPISGHRSVSWYQQTPGQGLQFLFEYFSETQRNKGNFPGRFSGRQFSNSRSEMNVSTLELGDSALYLCASSSRDWSSGLFFGSGTQLSVL.

This clone was picked up one time. CDR3 sequence: CASRPTAGSYNEQFF. CDR3 DNA sequence: TGTGCCAGCAGGCCGACAGCGGGGTCCTACAATGAGCAGTTCTTC. The chain recombines TRBV27 with TRBJ2-1, with 7 bases lining up with TRBD2. The CDR3 sequence is 15 residues long. Losses at the gene ends were 6 bases for V and 1 base for J; bases not matched to a gene: 6. Germline V CDR1 and CDR2: MNHEY, SMNVEV (reference sequence).

This chain joins TRBV19 and TRBJ2-7, with 8 bases lining up with TRBD1. Germline-derived CDR1 and CDR2 are LNHDA and SQIVND (reference sequence). The trim removed 7 bases at V and 4 bases at J, leaving 9 bases unmatched. The CDR3 runs 14 residues. In nucleotides, the CDR3 is TGTGCCAGTATTCAAAAGGACAGGGAGTACGAGCAGTACTTC. Translated, it gives CASIQKDREYEQYF.

The rearrangement links TRBV15 to TRBJ1-2; D unresolved. The germline CDR1 and CDR2 sequences are LNHNV and YYDKDF (reference sequence). Trimming took off 3 bases at V and 5 bases at J, with 7 bases between the two ends. The CDR3 consists of 12 residues. Written as DNA, the CDR3 is TGTGCCACCAGCAGGGGAGGGTATGGCTACACCTTC. It specifies CATSRGGYGYTF.

The V and J genes are TRBV5-1 and TRBJ2-7; TRBD2 matches at 8 bases. The CDR3 spans 17 residues. The germline CDR1 and CDR2 sequences are SGHRS and YFSETQ. Trimming at V came to 2 bases and at J to 4 bases, leaving 14 bases not matched to a gene. DNA of the CDR3: TGCGCCAGCAGCTTAGAGGGATGGGCGAGCGGGAGTTACGAGCAGTACTTC. This encodes CASSLEGWASGSYEQYF.

The chain recombines TRBV7-3 with TRBJ2-5; 8 bases fit TRBD2. Per germline, CDR1 SGHTA and CDR2 FQGTGA. The CDR3 loop spans 15 amino acids. Unmatched junction bases numbered 5, after V lost 2 bases and J lost 3 bases. The CDR3 nucleotides are TGTGCCAGCAGCTTAGGCGGGGGGAAGGAAGAGACCCAGTACTTC. Protein product: CASSLGGGKEETQYF.

This clone was counted only a few times. This chain connects TRBV4-1 to TRBJ1-1, with TRBD1 matching 7 bases. Germline V CDR1 and CDR2: MGHRA, YSYEKL. The CDR3 is 13 amino acids. V gave up 8 bases and J gave up 2 bases; unmatched junction bases: 5. CDR3 residues: CASSWDRNTEAFF. The CDR3 DNA reads TGCGCCAGCTCTTGGGACAGAAACACTGAAGCTTTCTTT.

The chain carries TRBV6-5 and TRBJ2-1, with 12 bases lining up with TRBD2. Per the germline V gene, CDR1 is MNHEY and CDR2 is SVGAGI. Trimming took 6 bases from V and 3 from J; bases not matched to a gene: 3. The length of the CDR3 is 15 residues. Written as DNA, the CDR3 is TGTGCCAGCAGACCGACTAGCGGGAGCTACAATGAGCAGTTCTTC. Amino acids: CASRPTSGSYNEQFF.

There are a few counts of this clone. J is TRBJ1-1 and V is TRBV15, with D unresolved. Germline lookup yields CDR1 LNHNV and CDR2 YYDKDF (reference sequence). Trimming pared 0 bases from V and 3 bases from J, leaving 5 bases between. The CDR3 runs 13 residues. CDR3 sequence reads: CATSRETHTEAFF. For the CDR3, the DNA is TGTGCCACCAGCAGAGAGACTCACACTGAAGCTTTCTTT. The whole variable domain, remainder taken from reference TRBV15 and TRBJ1-1, is DAMVIQNPRYQVTQFGKPVTLSCSQTLNHNVMYWYQQKSSQAPKLLFHYYDKDFNNEADTPDNFQSRRPNTSFCFLDIRSPGLGDTAMYLCATSRETHTEAFFGQGTRLTVV.

The V and J genes are TRBV27 and TRBJ2-5; 7 bases fit TRBD1. Germline lookup yields CDR1 MNHEY and CDR2 SMNVEV (reference sequence). With V trimmed by 3 bases and J by 2 bases, 15 bases remained unmatched. This CDR3 is 18 amino acids long. This CDR3 reads CASSLSSLLGTAQETQYF. The DNA of the CDR3 is TGTGCCAGCAGTTTGTCTTCGTTACTAGGGACAGCTCAAGAGACCCAGTACTTC.

This rearrangement joins TRBV6-5 to TRBJ1-1; D may be TRBD1 (6 bases). Between the trimmed V and J ends, which lost 2 bases and 4 bases, there was a span of 11 bases. The length of the CDR3 is 14 residues. The germline V gene encodes CDR1 MNHEY and CDR2 SVGAGI. The CDR3 nucleotides are TGTGCCAGCAGTTACGAAAGGGGGAGCACTGAAGCTTTCTTT. Its translation is CASSYERGSTEAFF.

The chain joins TRBV30 to TRBJ1-5; D gene unclear. V was shortened by 2 bases and J by 3 bases, with 17 bases between the two germline ends. The CDR3 has 16 amino acids. Germline values: CDR1 GTSNPN, CDR2 SVGIG (reference sequence). CDR3 sequence: CAWSPLASGNNQPQHF. Here the CDR3 DNA reads TGTGCCTGGAGTCCCCTGGCGTCGGGGAACAATCAGCCCCAGCATTTT.

V usage is TRBV5-8 and J usage is TRBJ2-2; 9 bases agree with TRBD1. The CDR3 runs 15 residues. The germline gives CDR1 SGHTS, CDR2 YDEGEE. The trim removed 4 bases at V and 6 bases at J, leaving 7 bases unmatched. CDR3 sequence reads: CASSIGTGLAGELFF. DNA of the CDR3: TGTGCCAGCAGCATCGGGACAGGGTTGGCCGGGGAGCTGTTTTTT. The full variable domain, rest sourced from reference TRBV5-8 and TRBJ2-2, is EAGVTQSPTHLIKTRGQQATLRCSPISGHTSVYWYQQALGLGLQFLLWYDEGEERNRGNFPPRFSGRQFPNYSSELNVNALELEDSALYLCASSIGTGLAGELFFGEGSRLTVL.

The DNA for the CDR3 is TGTGCCAGCAGCCAAGTCCTGGGGCTCAGAACGTATGGCTACACCTTC. This encodes CASSQVLGLRTYGYTF. The rearrangement links TRBV4-2 to TRBJ1-2; perhaps TRBD1 as D (5 bases). V dropped 1 base and J dropped 5 bases, with 17 bases sitting between them. Per the germline V gene, CDR1 is LGHNA and CDR2 is YNFKEQ. The CDR3 runs to 16 residues.

The chain recombines TRBV27 with TRBJ2-3; D might be TRBD2 (5 bases). Germline-derived CDR1 and CDR2 are MNHEY and SMNVEV (reference sequence). The CDR3 is 14 amino acids. V gave up 6 bases and J gave up 0 bases, with 10 bases separating them. The CDR3 DNA reads as TGTGCCAGCAGACGCGCGGGCAGCACAGATACGCAGTATTTT. Amino acid sequence: CASRRAGSTDTQYF.

The chain is built from TRBV5-1 and TRBJ1-2, with D possibly matching TRBD1 (6 bases). This CDR3 is 14 amino acids long. Germline-derived CDR1 and CDR2 are SGHRS and YFSETQ. Trimming removed 1 base at V and 2 bases at J, with 9 bases between. CDR3 protein: CASSLSGENYGYTF. Here the CDR3 DNA reads TGCGCCAGCAGCTTGTCAGGGGAGAACTATGGCTACACCTTC.

The rearrangement uses TRBV7-3 and TRBJ2-2, with D maybe TRBD1 (5 bases). Germline V gene data show CDR1 as SGHTA and CDR2 as FQGTGA. The V end lost 2 bases, the J end lost 8 bases, and 9 bases lay between the germline ends. This CDR3 is built from 13 residues. CDR3 residues: CASSLQGKGELFF. The CDR3 DNA reads TGTGCCAGCAGCTTACAGGGAAAGGGGGAGCTGTTTTTT.

The chain uses TRBV15 and TRBJ1-5; D unresolved. Trimming pared 0 bases from V and 6 bases from J, leaving 12 bases between. This CDR3 is built from 15 residues. The V gene's germline CDR1 is LNHNV and CDR2 YYDKDF (reference sequence). Here the CDR3 reads CATSRDKGGGQPQHF. The CDR3 region has the DNA TGTGCCACCAGCAGAGATAAGGGAGGAGGTCAGCCCCAGCATTTT. Complete variable domain (other parts from reference TRBV15 and TRBJ1-5): DAMVIQNPRYQVTQFGKPVTLSCSQTLNHNVMYWYQQKSSQAPKLLFHYYDKDFNNEADTPDNFQSRRPNTSFCFLDIRSPGLGDTAMYLCATSRDKGGGQPQHFGDGTRLSIL.

V usage is TRBV6-5 and J usage is TRBJ2-7; D might be TRBD1 (6 bases). Looked up from germline, CDR1 is MNHEY and CDR2 is SVGAGI. CDR3 length equals 13 residues. Trimming cost V 6 bases and J 3 bases, with 12 bases left between them. The CDR3 sequence: CASSQTGLYEQYF. The CDR3, as DNA: TGTGCCAGCAGCCAGACAGGCCTCTACGAGCAGTACTTC.

J is TRBJ2-7 and V is TRBV6-5; TRBD2 matches 8 bases. Trimming cost V 0 bases and J 6 bases; bases outside gene matches: 10. The CDR3 covers 16 residues. Germline CDR1 MNHEY, CDR2 SVGAGI. The CDR3 here is CASSYSKLAGWGEQYF. The CDR3 DNA follows: TGTGCCAGCAGTTACTCGAAGCTAGCGGGCTGGGGCGAGCAGTACTTC.

The V and J genes are TRBV28 and TRBJ2-7; 7 bases agree with TRBD1. The germline V gene has CDR1 MDHEN and CDR2 SYDVKM. The CDR3 contains 14 residues. V shed 8 bases, J shed 1 base, and the junction held 8 bases outside the gene matches. The CDR3 sequence: CASGPGDRSYEQYF. CDR3 coding DNA: TGTGCCAGCGGGCCCGGGGACAGATCCTACGAGCAGTACTTC.

The V and J genes are TRBV5-1 and TRBJ2-3; 7 nucleotides match TRBD2. The ends lost 4 bases at V and 0 bases at J; junction bases unmatched: 8. CDR1 and CDR2 from the germline V gene are SGHRS and YFSETQ. The CDR3 contains 16 residues. The DNA of the CDR3 is TGCGCCAGCAGCCTCAGACCGGGACTAAGCACAGATACGCAGTATTTT. Translating it yields CASSLRPGLSTDTQYF.